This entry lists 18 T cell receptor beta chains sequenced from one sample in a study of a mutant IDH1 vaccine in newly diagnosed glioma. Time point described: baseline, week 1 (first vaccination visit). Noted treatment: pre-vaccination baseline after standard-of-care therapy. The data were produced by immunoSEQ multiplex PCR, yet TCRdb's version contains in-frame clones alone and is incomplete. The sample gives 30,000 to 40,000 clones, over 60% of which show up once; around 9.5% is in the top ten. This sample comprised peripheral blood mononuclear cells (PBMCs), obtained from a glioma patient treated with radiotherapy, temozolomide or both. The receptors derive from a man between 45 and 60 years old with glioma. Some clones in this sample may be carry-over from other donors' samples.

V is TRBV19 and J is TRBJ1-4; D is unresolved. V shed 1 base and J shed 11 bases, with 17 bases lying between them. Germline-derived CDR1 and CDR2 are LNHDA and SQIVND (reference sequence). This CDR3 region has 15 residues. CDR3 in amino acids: CASSIAPTVMGKLFF. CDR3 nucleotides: TGTGCCAGTAGTATAGCCCCGACGGTAATGGGCAAACTGTTTTTT.

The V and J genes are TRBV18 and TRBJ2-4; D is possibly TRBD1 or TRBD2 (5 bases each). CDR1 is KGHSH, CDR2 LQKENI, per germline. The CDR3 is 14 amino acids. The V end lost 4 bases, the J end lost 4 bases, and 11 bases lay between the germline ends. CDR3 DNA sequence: TGTGCCAGCTCACAACCTGAGGGGAAAAACATTCAGTACTTC. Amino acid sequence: CASSQPEGKNIQYF.

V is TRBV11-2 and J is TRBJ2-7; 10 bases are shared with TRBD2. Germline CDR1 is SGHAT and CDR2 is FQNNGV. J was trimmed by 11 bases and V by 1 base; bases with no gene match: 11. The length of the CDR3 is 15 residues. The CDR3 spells CASSLVAKGLALEYF. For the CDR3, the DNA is TGTGCCAGCAGCTTAGTTGCTAAGGGACTAGCGTTGGAGTACTTC.

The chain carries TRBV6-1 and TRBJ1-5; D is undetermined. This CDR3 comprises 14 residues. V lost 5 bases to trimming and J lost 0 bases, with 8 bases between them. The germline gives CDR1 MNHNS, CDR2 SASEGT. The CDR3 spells CASSPTDSNQPQHF. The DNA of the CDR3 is TGTGCCAGCAGTCCAACGGATAGCAATCAGCCCCAGCATTTT.

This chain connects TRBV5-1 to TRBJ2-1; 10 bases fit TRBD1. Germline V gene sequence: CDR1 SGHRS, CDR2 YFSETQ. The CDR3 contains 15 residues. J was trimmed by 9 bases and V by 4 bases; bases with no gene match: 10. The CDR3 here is CASSEPGTGVGEQFF. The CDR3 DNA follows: TGCGCCAGCAGCGAACCCGGGACAGGGGTTGGTGAGCAGTTCTTC.

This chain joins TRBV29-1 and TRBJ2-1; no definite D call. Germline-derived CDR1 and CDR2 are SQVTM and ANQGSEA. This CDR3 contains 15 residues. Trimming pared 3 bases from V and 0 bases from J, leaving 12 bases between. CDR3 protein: CSVEGGESSYNEQFF. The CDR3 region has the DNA TGCAGCGTTGAGGGCGGCGAAAGCTCCTACAATGAGCAGTTCTTC.

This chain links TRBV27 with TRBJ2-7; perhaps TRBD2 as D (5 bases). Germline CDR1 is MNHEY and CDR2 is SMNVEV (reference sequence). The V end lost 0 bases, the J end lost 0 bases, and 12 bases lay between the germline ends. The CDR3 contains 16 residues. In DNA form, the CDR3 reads TGTGCCAGCAGTTTATCGGGGAGCGGCGACTCCTACGAGCAGTACTTC. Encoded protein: CASSLSGSGDSYEQYF.

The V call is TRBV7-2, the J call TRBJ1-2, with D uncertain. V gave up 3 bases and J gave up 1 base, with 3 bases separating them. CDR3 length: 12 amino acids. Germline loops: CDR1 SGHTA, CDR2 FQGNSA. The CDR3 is CASSFYNYGYTF. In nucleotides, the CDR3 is TGTGCCAGCAGCTTTTATAACTATGGCTACACCTTC.

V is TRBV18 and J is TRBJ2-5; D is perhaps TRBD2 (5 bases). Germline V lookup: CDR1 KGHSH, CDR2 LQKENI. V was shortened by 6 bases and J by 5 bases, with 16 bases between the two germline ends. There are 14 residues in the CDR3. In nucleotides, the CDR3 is TGTGCCAGCTCCCCGGCGGGTTTCAGCGAGACCCAGTACTTC. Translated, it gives CASSPAGFSETQYF.

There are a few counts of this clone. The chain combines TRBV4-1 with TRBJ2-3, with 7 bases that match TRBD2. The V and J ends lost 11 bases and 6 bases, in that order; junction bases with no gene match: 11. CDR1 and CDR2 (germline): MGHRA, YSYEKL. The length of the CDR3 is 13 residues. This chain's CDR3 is CAVAREGRDTQYF. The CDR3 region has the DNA TGCGCCGTCGCAAGGGAGGGAAGGGATACGCAGTATTTT.

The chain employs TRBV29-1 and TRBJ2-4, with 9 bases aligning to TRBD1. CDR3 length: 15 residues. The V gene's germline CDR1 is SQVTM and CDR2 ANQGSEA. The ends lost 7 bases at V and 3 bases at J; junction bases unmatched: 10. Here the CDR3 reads CSAVGGQGNKNIQYF. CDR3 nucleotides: TGCAGCGCCGTCGGCGGACAGGGGAACAAAAACATTCAGTACTTC.

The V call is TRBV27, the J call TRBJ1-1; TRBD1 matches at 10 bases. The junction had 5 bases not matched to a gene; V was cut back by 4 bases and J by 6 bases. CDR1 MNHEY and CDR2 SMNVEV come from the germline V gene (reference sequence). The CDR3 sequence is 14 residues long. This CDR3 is CASSWDRGWSEAFF. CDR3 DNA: TGTGCCAGCAGTTGGGACAGGGGATGGTCTGAAGCTTTCTTT.

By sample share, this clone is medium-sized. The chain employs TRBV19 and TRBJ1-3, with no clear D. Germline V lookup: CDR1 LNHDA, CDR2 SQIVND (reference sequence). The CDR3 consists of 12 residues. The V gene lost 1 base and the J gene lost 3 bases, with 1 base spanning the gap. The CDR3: CASSIGGNTIYF. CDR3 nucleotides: TGTGCCAGTAGTATAGGTGGAAACACCATATATTTT. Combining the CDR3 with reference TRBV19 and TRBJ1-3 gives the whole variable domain DGGITQSPKYLFRKEGQNVTLSCEQNLNHDAMYWYRQDPGQGLRLIYYSQIVNDFQKGDIAEGYSVSREKKESFPLTVTSAQKNPTAFYLCASSIGGNTIYFGEGSWLTVV.

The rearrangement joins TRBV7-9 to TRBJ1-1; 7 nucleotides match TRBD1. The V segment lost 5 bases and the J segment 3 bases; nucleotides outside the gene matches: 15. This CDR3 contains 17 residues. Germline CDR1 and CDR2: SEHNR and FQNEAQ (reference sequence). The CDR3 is CASSPRQGGIGDTEAFF. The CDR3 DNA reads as TGTGCCAGCAGCCCGAGACAGGGAGGTATCGGGGACACTGAAGCTTTCTTT.

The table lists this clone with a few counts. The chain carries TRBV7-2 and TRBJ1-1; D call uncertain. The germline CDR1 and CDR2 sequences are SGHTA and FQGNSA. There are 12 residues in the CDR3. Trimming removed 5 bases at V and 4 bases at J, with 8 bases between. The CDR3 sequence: CASSLIGTEAFF. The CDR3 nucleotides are TGTGCCAGCAGCCTAATTGGCACTGAAGCTTTCTTT.

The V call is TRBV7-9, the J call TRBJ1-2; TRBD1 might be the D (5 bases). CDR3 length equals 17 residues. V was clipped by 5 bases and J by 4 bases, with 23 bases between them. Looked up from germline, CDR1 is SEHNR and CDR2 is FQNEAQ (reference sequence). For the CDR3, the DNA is TGTGCCAGCAGCCCTAATCCTCCGGGGGGTCCCCTCTATGGCTACACCTTC. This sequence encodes CASSPNPPGGPLYGYTF.

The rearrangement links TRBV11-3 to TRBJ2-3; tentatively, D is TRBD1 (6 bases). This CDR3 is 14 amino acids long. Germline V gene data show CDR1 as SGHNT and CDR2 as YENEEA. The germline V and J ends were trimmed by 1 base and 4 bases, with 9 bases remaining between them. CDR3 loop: CASSLGGPADTQYF. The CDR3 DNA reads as TGTGCCAGCAGCTTAGGGGGGCCCGCAGATACGCAGTATTTT.

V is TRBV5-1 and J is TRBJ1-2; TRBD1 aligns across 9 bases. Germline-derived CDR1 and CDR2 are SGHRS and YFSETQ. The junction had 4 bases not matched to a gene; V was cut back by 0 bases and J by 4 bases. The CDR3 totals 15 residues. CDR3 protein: CASSLGDRAGYGYTF. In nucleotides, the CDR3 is TGCGCCAGCAGCTTGGGGGACAGGGCGGGCTATGGCTACACCTTC.